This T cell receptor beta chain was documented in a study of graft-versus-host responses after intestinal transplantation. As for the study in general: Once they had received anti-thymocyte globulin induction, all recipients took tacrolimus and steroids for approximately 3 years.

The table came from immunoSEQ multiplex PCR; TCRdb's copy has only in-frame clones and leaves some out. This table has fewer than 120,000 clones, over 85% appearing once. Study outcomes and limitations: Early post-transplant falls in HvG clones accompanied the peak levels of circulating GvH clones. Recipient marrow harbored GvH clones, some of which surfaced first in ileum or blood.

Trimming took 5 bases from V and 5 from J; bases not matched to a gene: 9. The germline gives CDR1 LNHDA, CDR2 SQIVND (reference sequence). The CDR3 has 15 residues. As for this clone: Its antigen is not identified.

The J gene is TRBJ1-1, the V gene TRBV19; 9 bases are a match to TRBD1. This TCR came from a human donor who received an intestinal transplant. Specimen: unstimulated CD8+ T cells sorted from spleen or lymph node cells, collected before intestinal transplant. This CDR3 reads CASSAYRGPRTEAFF. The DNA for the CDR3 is TGTGCCAGTAGTGCCTACAGGGGGCCGCGGACTGAAGCTTTCTTT.